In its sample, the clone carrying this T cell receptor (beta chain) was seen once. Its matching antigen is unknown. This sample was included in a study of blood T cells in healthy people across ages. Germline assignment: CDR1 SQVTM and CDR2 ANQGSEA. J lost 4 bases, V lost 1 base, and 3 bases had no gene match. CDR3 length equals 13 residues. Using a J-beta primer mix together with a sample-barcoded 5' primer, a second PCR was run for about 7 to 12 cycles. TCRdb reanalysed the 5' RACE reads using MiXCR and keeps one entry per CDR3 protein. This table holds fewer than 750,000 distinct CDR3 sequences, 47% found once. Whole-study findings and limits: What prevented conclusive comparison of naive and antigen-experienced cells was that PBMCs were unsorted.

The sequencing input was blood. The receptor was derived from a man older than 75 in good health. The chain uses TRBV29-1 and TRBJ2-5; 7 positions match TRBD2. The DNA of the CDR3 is TGCAGCGTTGAAGGCGGGGAGGGAGAGACCCAGTACTTC. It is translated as CSVEGGEGETQYF.